The entry below describes one T cell receptor (beta chain). Its antigen remains undetermined. Germline and junction disagree at one end, which may indicate a read error. These data come from a study of tumor-infiltrating lymphocytes in primary liver carcinoma (dated by TCRdb to 2016 to 2017). With respect to the entire study: Of the five patients (three men and two women, aged 30 to 69 years), four had hepatocellular carcinoma and one had combined HCC and intrahepatic cholangiocarcinoma. The tumors of the five patients were staged as T1-T3 N0M0, with maximum diameters ranging from roughly 4.2 to 10 cm. Samples yielded roughly 3.65 to 7.5 million productive TCRbeta reads; read depth did not differ significantly between tissue types. For each liver tumor, the study sampled five regions along with adjacent normal tissue and blood, and applied TCRbeta repertoire sequencing, expression microarrays and whole-exome sequencing. A total of about 35 specimens from 5 patients, comprising approximately 25 tumor regions, 5 adjacent noncancerous liver tissues and 5 peripheral blood samples, were covered by TCRbeta repertoire sequencing. Reproducibility between technical replicate repertoires was high, with correlation coefficients above 0.95 and mean shared-clone rates about 0.9.

What the research found in general, with its limitations: Because the samples were bulk and unsorted, CD4+ and CD8+ T cell repertoires could not be compared. The top 250 clones accounted for a significantly greater share of the repertoire in tumors than in blood (p = 0.039). Because only the TCR beta chain was sequenced and unpaired alpha chains were not captured, true repertoire diversity is likely underestimated. With just four or five patients in the study, the authors point out that the findings should be validated in a larger study. Consistent with antigen-driven expansion, pairs of tumor regions showed higher repertoire overlap (mean roughly 36%) than either tumor-adjacent pairs (roughly 17%) or tumor-blood pairs (about 14%).

Starting from 450 to 500 ng total RNA, TCRbeta-specific cDNA was produced by reverse transcription with a constant-region primer and ProtoScript II reverse transcriptase. The TCRbeta libraries were prepared through three rounds of nested multiplex PCR following a slightly modified ARM-PCR procedure. Multiplex TRBV1-TRBV30 forward primers and a Cbeta reverse primer were used in the first two PCR rounds, each of which was run for approximately 10 cycles. Sample barcodes and Illumina adapters were attached in a final 25-cycle PCR using Deep VentR polymerase. Amplicons of 200-500 bp were gel-purified with a QIAquick gel extraction kit before sequencing. An Illumina HiSeq 2500 was used to sequence the TCRbeta amplicons with 250-bp paired-end reads. As for the authors' bioinformatics: Quality trimming of reads was performed with Trimmomatic v0.33, and paired reads were merged with FLASH v1.2.11 so that full CDR3 sequences could be recovered. MiGEC v1.2.1b assigned V, D and J germline segments to the rearranged TCRbeta sequences. Clonotype statistics, along with Shannon-Wiener diversity indices, were calculated using VDJtools v1.0.0. Except for diversity analysis, only each sample's 250 most abundant clonotypes were used in subsequent analyses to reduce sampling bias. The public reads were reanalyzed by TCRdb: fastp trimming at Q25, MiXCR alignment, in-frame beta chains only. One record per CDR3 amino acid sequence lists the most common genes and DNA. It is TCRdb's table, rather than the study itself, that gives the V and J calls and clone size. This sample comprises roughly 80,000 distinct CDR3 sequences, about 75% of them detected only once. The top ten clonotypes cover 26% of the sample.

Total RNA and DNA were co-extracted from about 19-30 mg of bulk tissue with the AllPrep DNA/RNA mini kit, without cell sorting. Roughly five patients with histopathologically diagnosed primary liver carcinoma underwent surgical resection in China between 2015 and early 2016. At the time of sampling, the patients were treatment-naive and had chronic HBV infection. Each fresh piece of tumor and adjacent tissue was cut in two, with one half stored in RNAlater at -80 degrees C and the other half sent for histology. The germline V gene (reference sequence) sets CDR1 to SEHNR and CDR2 to FQNEAQ. The CDR3, from cysteine to phenylalanine, totals 11 residues. Kept here is only the CDR3 DNA, which spans 33 bases and is read in frame from base 1.

The chain is assembled from TRBV7-9 and TRBJ2-1; the D gene cannot be named for sure. Material: tumor-adjacent normal liver tissue. The sequence was collected from a man between 35 and 55 years old with primary liver carcinoma and hepatitis B virus infection. Here the CDR3 is given as CASNFLGEQFF. The nucleotide sequence is TGTGCCAGCAACTTTCTTGGTGAGCAGTTTTTC.